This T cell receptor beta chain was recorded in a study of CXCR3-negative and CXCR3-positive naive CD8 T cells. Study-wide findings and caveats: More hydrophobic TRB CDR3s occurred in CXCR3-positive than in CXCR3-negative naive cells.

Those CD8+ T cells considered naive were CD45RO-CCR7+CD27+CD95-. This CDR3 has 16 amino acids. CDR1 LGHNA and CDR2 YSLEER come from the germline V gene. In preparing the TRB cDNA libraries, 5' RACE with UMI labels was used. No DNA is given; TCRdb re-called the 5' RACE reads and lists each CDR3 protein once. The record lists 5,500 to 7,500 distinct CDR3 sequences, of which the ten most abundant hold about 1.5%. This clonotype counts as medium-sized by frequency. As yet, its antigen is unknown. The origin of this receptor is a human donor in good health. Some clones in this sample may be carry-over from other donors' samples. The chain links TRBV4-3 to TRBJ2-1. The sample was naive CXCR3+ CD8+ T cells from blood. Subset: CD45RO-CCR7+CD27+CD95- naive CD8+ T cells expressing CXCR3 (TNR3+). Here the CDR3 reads CASSQGSSASYNEQFF.